These 28 T cell receptor beta chains originate from one sample sequenced in a study of cytomegalovirus exposure and HLA in healthy donors. The protocol was immunoSEQ multiplex PCR, while the TCRdb copy is restricted to in-frame clones and leaves out a portion. The table records approximately 50,000 clones, 88% of them present only once. Sequencing was carried out using PBMCs. The receptors shown here come from a young woman in good health and CMV-seronegative.

This chain uses TRBV27 with TRBJ2-7, with TRBD1 identical over 9 bases. The CDR3 is 15 residues long. Germline-derived CDR1 and CDR2 are MNHEY and SMNVEV (reference sequence). V shed 6 bases, J shed 12 bases, and the junction held 18 bases outside the gene matches. The chain's CDR3 is CASSWAYRGLMRLYF. CDR3 bases: TGTGCCAGCAGCTGGGCGTACAGGGGGCTAATGAGGCTGTACTTC.

The sample holds one count of this clone. This chain links TRBV10-3 with TRBJ2-1; 7 bases are a match to TRBD2. The CDR3 loop spans 15 amino acids. Germline trimming cut 4 bases from V and 4 bases from J; bases unmatched to any gene: 7. Germline CDR1 reads ENHRY; CDR2 reads SYGVKD. The CDR3 sequence: CAISAGAGVYNEQFF. The CDR3 coding sequence is TGTGCCATCAGTGCGGGTGCGGGAGTATACAATGAGCAGTTCTTC.

The gene calls are TRBV6-5 and TRBJ2-7; D possibly corresponds to TRBD2 (5 bases). CDR1 and CDR2 (germline): MNHEY, SVGAGI. V gave up 0 bases and J gave up 7 bases, with 13 bases separating them. The CDR3 has 14 residues. The CDR3 coding sequence is TGTGCCAGCAGTTACTCGCCGGGATCTCGTGAGCAGTACTTC. Translated: CASSYSPGSREQYF.

V usage is TRBV10-3 and J usage is TRBJ2-3; a weak D match, TRBD1 (6 bases). The germline CDR1 and CDR2 sequences are ENHRY and SYGVKD. Trimming shortened V by 2 bases and J by 9 bases, and 21 bases separated the two germline ends. This CDR3 is built from 16 residues. CDR3 nucleotides: TGTGCCATCAGTGAGGAACTGAACAGGGAGCTGAAGACGCAGTATTTT. Residues: CAISEELNRELKTQYF.

This chain links TRBV28 with TRBJ2-5; 10 bases align to TRBD2. The CDR3 sequence is 15 residues long. Germline V gene data show CDR1 as MDHEN and CDR2 as SYDVKM. The junction had 1 base not matched to a gene; V was cut back by 3 bases and J by 0 bases. The CDR3 nucleotides are TGTGCCAGCAGTTTTCTAGCGGGGGACCAAGAGACCCAGTACTTC. Residues: CASSFLAGDQETQYF.

The chain uses TRBV13 and TRBJ1-4; D remains unclear. The CDR3 spans 13 residues. Germline V gene lookup returns CDR1 PRHDT and CDR2 FYEKMQ (reference sequence). The V gene lost 1 base and the J gene lost 6 bases, with 6 bases spanning the gap. Here the CDR3 reads CASSLAGYEKLFF. CDR3 DNA sequence: TGTGCCAGCAGCTTAGCCGGGTATGAAAAACTGTTTTTT.

The chain recombines TRBV9 with TRBJ2-1; 9 positions agree with TRBD1. With 4 bases clipped from V and 0 bases from J, the junction kept 5 bases outside the gene matches. The germline CDR1 and CDR2 sequences are SGDLS and YYNGEE. This CDR3 has 16 amino acids. The CDR3 is CASSPPTGGSYNEQFF. In DNA form, the CDR3 reads TGTGCCAGCAGCCCACCGACAGGGGGCTCCTACAATGAGCAGTTCTTC.

A note on this clone: Different DNA sequences within this sample yield the same CDR3. The chain joins TRBV28 to TRBJ1-5, with a weak D call TRBD1 (5 bases). The CDR3 runs to 12 residues. CDR1 and CDR2 from the germline V gene are MDHEN and SYDVKM. Trimming removed 6 bases at V and 5 bases at J, with 8 bases between. The CDR3 region has the DNA TGTGCCAGCAGCCCGGGGGATCAGCCCCAGCATTTT. Protein sequence: CASSPGDQPQHF.

The V and J genes are TRBV5-1 and TRBJ1-2; TRBD1 agrees at 8 bases. The CDR3 totals 16 residues. V dropped 0 bases and J dropped 8; count of bases not matched to a gene: 12. CDR1 and CDR2 (germline): SGHRS, YFSETQ. In DNA, the CDR3 is TGCGCCAGCAGCTTGGGGACAGGGTTTTTCGCGGGAGGCTACACCTTC. Its translation is CASSLGTGFFAGGYTF.

The chain links TRBV5-1 to TRBJ2-1; 10 nucleotides match TRBD1. CDR3 length: 15 amino acids. V was pared by 4 bases and J by 3 bases, with 4 bases of the junction left unmatched. Germline loops: CDR1 SGHRS, CDR2 YFSETQ. CDR3 in DNA: TGCGCCAGCAGCCCGACAGGGGGCGACTACAATGAGCAGTTCTTC. Protein: CASSPTGGDYNEQFF.

This clone was counted a single time. This chain joins TRBV7-9 and TRBJ2-1, with TRBD2 matching 8 bases. From germline, CDR1 is SEHNR and CDR2 FQNEAQ (reference sequence). J gave up 3 bases and V 5 bases, and 9 bases lay outside the gene matches. This CDR3 has 16 amino acids. The CDR3 DNA reads as TGTGCCAGCAGCCCGACCGGGACTAGGTTCTACAATGAGCAGTTCTTC. This encodes CASSPTGTRFYNEQFF.

The genes are TRBV27 and TRBJ1-4, with TRBD1 identical over 10 bases. This CDR3 is 14 amino acids long. Germline CDR1 is MNHEY and CDR2 is SMNVEV (reference sequence). Trimming took 5 bases from V and 8 from J; bases not matched to a gene: 5. In nucleotides, the CDR3 is TGTGCCAGCAGTCCTCGGACAGGGGGGGAAAAACTGTTTTTT. Its protein is CASSPRTGGEKLFF.

V usage is TRBV5-5 and J usage is TRBJ2-7, with D maybe TRBD2 (5 bases). This CDR3 is 14 amino acids long. Trimming cost V 2 bases and J 6 bases, with 15 bases left between them. The germline V gene has CDR1 SGHKS and CDR2 YYEKEE (reference sequence). The DNA for the CDR3 is TGTGCCAGCAGCTTAAGGACGAGGGCCACCGAGCAGTACTTC. It translates to CASSLRTRATEQYF. Complete variable domain (other parts from reference TRBV5-5 and TRBJ2-7): DAGVTQSPTHLIKTRGQQVTLRCSPISGHKSVSWYQQVLGQGPQFIFQYYEKEERGRGNFPDRFSARQFPNYSSELNVNALLLGDSALYLCASSLRTRATEQYFGPGTRLTVT.

The count of this clone is one. CDR3 coding DNA: TGTGCCAGCAGCCCATCGACAGCAACTAATGAAAAACTGTTTTTT. Residues: CASSPSTATNEKLFF. This chain joins TRBV7-8 and TRBJ1-4; D possibly corresponds to TRBD1 (5 bases). V shed 5 bases and J shed 0 bases, with 10 bases lying between them. Germline-derived CDR1 and CDR2 are SGHVS and FQNEAQ. The CDR3 loop spans 15 amino acids.

The rearrangement joins TRBV2 to TRBJ2-5; 9 nucleotides line up with TRBD2. Germline lookup yields CDR1 SNHLY and CDR2 FYNNEI. Trimming removed 6 bases from V and 2 bases from J; junction bases left unmatched: 7. This CDR3 contains 15 residues. In DNA form, the CDR3 reads TGTGCCAGCAGGGGTGGACTAGCGCAACAAGAGACCCAGTACTTC. It is translated as CASRGGLAQQETQYF.

The chain is built from TRBV28 and TRBJ1-5; tentatively, D is TRBD1 (5 bases). The CDR3 length is 14 residues. With 5 bases removed from V and 5 bases from J, the gap between germline ends came to 13 bases. Germline V gene data show CDR1 as MDHEN and CDR2 as SYDVKM. The CDR3 is CASSEQGWDQPQHF. The CDR3, as DNA: TGTGCCAGCAGTGAGCAGGGATGGGATCAGCCCCAGCATTTT. Looking up the rest from reference TRBV28 and TRBJ1-5 gives the full variable domain: DVKVTQSSRYLVKRTGEKVFLECVQDMDHENMFWYRQDPGLGLRLIYFSYDVKMKEKGDIPEGYSVSREKKERFSLILESASTNQTSMYLCASSEQGWDQPQHFGDGTRLSIL.

The chain employs TRBV6-5 and TRBJ2-6; perhaps TRBD1 as D (5 bases). Germline CDR1 and CDR2: MNHEY and SVGAGI. CDR3 length: 16 amino acids. Trimming took 0 bases from V and 2 from J, leaving 8 bases between them. In DNA, the CDR3 is TGTGCCAGCAGTTACTCCCCAGGGACTGGGGCCAACGTCCTGACTTTC. This gives the protein CASSYSPGTGANVLTF.

J is TRBJ2-7 and V is TRBV6-1; tentatively, D is TRBD1 (6 bases). Trimming removed 11 bases at V and 0 bases at J, with 14 bases between. Germline-derived CDR1 and CDR2 are MNHNS and SASEGT. The CDR3 is 13 residues long. The CDR3 bases are TGTGCCGTCCGACAGGCTACCTCCTACGAGCAGTACTTC. This encodes CAVRQATSYEQYF.

The chain is built from TRBV28 and TRBJ2-3; D is perhaps TRBD2 (5 bases). Germline CDR1 MDHEN, CDR2 SYDVKM. The V end was cut by 5 bases, the J end by 4 bases, with 19 bases between. The CDR3 length is 16 residues. CDR3 coding DNA: TGTGCCAGCAGTGGTTACCGTCGGGATTCCGCAGATACGCAGTATTTT. Its translation: CASSGYRRDSADTQYF.

The chain carries TRBV6-6 and TRBJ1-1; the D is unclear. V dropped 0 bases and J dropped 4 bases, with 12 bases sitting between them. In germline, CDR1 is MNHNY, CDR2 SVGAGI (reference sequence). The CDR3 extends over 15 amino acids. The CDR3 loop is CASSYSTWGGTEAFF. The CDR3 coding sequence is TGTGCCAGCAGTTACTCGACTTGGGGAGGCACTGAAGCTTTCTTT.

CDR3 sequence (DNA): TGTGCCAGCAGCTTGGGACTAGCGGGAGGGCGATGGACGGAGACCCAGTACTTC. Protein: CASSLGLAGGRWTETQYF. This chain connects TRBV7-8 to TRBJ2-5; 16 nucleotides agree with TRBD2. CDR1 SGHVS and CDR2 FQNEAQ come from the germline V gene. The CDR3 extends over 18 amino acids. J was trimmed by 5 bases and V by 3 bases; bases with no gene match: 9.

J is TRBJ1-4 and V is TRBV10-2; the D gene is possibly TRBD1 (5 bases). There are 11 residues in the CDR3. The germline V gene encodes CDR1 WSHSY and CDR2 SAAADI. The V and J ends lost 10 bases and 10 bases respectively, with 13 bases between them. CDR3 in amino acids: CAKSIGGKLFF. CDR3 DNA sequence: TGCGCCAAAAGCATCGGGGGAAAACTGTTTTTT.

The chain couples TRBV5-5 to TRBJ2-1; D might be TRBD2 (6 bases). CDR1 and CDR2 (germline): SGHKS, YYEKEE (reference sequence). V was trimmed by 0 bases and J by 5 bases, leaving 18 bases between them. This CDR3 is built from 17 residues. This CDR3 reads CASSLEVRGTRNNEQFF. In nucleotides, the CDR3 is TGTGCCAGCAGCTTGGAGGTTAGAGGGACTCGGAACAATGAGCAGTTCTTC.

The V and J genes are TRBV6-1 and TRBJ2-1, with D unresolved. The V end was cut by 6 bases, the J end by 5 bases, with 5 bases between. The CDR3 spans 11 residues. Looked up from germline, CDR1 is MNHNS and CDR2 is SASEGT. This CDR3 is CASSRDNEQFF. DNA of the CDR3: TGTGCCAGCAGCCGTGACAATGAGCAGTTCTTC.

Only a few counts were recorded for this clone. The chain uses TRBV7-9 and TRBJ2-2; D not certain. Trimming removed 8 bases from V and 1 base from J, with 8 bases in between. Looked up from germline, CDR1 is SEHNR and CDR2 is FQNEAQ (reference sequence). CDR3 length equals 13 residues. As DNA, the CDR3 is TGTGCCAGCCAAGAGCGGAACACCGGGGAGCTGTTTTTT. As protein: CASQERNTGELFF.

V gene TRBV10-3 combines with J gene TRBJ2-2; D might be TRBD2 (5 bases). This CDR3 contains 14 residues. The V end was cut by 7 bases, the J end by 8 bases, with 17 bases between. From germline, CDR1 is ENHRY and CDR2 SYGVKD. The CDR3 DNA reads TGTGCCATCAAGTGGCGGGTTCGTCCGGGGGAGCTGTTTTTT. Residues: CAIKWRVRPGELFF.

A single count supports this clone. One end of the junction varies from germline; a read error may be responsible. This chain links TRBV11-3 with TRBJ1-1; tentative D call: TRBD1 (5 bases). The CDR3 is 14 amino acids. Germline CDR1 reads SGHNT; CDR2 reads YENEEA. This CDR3 is CASSLKGGDTEAFF. The CDR3 DNA follows: TGCGCCAGCAGCTTAAAGGGAGGGGACACTGAAGCTTTCTTT.

This sequence joins TRBV28 and TRBJ1-1; D possibly corresponds to TRBD1 (5 bases). V gave up 8 bases and J gave up 5 bases, with 15 bases separating them. CDR3 length equals 13 residues. The germline V gene encodes CDR1 MDHEN and CDR2 SYDVKM. CDR3 in DNA: TGTGCCAGCCGACTAGGGGTAGGGACTGAAGCTTTCTTT. Its protein is CASRLGVGTEAFF. The full variable domain, its missing parts supplied by reference TRBV28 and TRBJ1-1, is DVKVTQSSRYLVKRTGEKVFLECVQDMDHENMFWYRQDPGLGLRLIYFSYDVKMKEKGDIPEGYSVSREKKERFSLILESASTNQTSMYLCASRLGVGTEAFFGQGTRLTVV.